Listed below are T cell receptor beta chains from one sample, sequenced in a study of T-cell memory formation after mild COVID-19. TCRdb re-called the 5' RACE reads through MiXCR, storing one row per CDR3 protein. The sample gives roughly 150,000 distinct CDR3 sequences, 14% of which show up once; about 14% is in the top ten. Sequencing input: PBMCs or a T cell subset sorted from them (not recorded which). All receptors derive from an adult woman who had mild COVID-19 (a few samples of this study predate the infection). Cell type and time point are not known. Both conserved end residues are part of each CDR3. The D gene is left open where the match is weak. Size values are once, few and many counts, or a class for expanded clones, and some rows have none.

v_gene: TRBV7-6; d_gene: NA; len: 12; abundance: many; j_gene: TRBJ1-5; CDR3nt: TGTGCCAGCAGCTTAGCTGGGCAGCCCCAGCATTTT; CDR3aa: CASSLAGQPQHF
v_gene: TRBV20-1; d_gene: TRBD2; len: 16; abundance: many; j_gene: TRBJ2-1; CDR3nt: TGCAGTGCTAGAAGCCTAGCGGGGGGGACCTACAATGAGCAGTTCTTC; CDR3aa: CSARSLAGGTYNEQFF
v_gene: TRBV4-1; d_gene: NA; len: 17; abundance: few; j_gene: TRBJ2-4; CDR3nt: TGCGCCAGCAGCCAAGATAGCGTGGGGAAAACCAAAAACATTCAGTACTTC; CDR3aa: CASSQDSVGKTKNIQYF
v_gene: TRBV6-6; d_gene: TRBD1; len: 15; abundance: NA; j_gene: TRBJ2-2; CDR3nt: TGTGCCAGCAGTGGGACAGGGGGAAACACCGGGGAGCTGTTTTTT; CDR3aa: CASSGTGGNTGELFF
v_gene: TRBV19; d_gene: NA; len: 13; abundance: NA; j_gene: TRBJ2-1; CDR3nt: TGTGCCAGTAGTATAGCAGGGTACAATGAGCAGTTCTTC; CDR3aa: CASSIAGYNEQFF
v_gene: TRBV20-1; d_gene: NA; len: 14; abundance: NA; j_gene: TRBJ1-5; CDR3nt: TGCAGTGCTAGTCTAGGGACCGCAAATCAGCCCCAGCATTTT; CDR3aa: CSASLGTANQPQHF
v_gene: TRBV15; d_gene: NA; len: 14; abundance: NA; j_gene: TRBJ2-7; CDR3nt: TGTGCCACCAGCAGAGTGGGACAAAGCTACGAGCAGTACTTC; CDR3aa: CATSRVGQSYEQYF
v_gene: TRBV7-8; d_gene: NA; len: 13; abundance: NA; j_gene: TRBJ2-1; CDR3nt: TGTGCCAGCAGCTTAACCGGGAGTTATGGGCAGTTCTTC; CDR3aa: CASSLTGSYGQFF
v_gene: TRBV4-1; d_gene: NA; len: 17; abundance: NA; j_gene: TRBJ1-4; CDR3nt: TGCGCCAGCAGCCAAGAACTCGCCAGAACAACTAATGAAAAACTGTTTTTT; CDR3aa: CASSQELARTTNEKLFF
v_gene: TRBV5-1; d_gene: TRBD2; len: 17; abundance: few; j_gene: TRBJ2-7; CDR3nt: TGCGCCAGCAGCTTGGTAGCGGGAGGGTTGACTTACTACGAGCAGTACTTC; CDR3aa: CASSLVAGGLTYYEQYF
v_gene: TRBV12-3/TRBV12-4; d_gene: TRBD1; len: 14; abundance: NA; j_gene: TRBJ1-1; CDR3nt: TGTGCCAGCAGGCAGACAGGGCTCAACACTGAAGCTTTCTTT; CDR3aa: CASRQTGLNTEAFF
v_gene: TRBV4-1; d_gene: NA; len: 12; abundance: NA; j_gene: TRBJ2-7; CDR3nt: TGCGCCAGCAGCCGGGCGCCTGACGAGCAGTACTTC; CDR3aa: CASSRAPDEQYF
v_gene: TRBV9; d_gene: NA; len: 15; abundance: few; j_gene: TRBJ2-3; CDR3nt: TGTGCCAGCAGCGTAGGCGGAGACTACACAGATACGCAGTATTTT; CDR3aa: CASSVGGDYTDTQYF
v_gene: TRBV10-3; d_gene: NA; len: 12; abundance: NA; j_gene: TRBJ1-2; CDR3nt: TGTGCCATCAGTAGGGAGAACTATGGCTACACCTTC; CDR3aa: CAISRENYGYTF
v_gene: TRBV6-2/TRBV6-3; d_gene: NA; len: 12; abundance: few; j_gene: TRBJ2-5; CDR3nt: TGTGCCAGCAGACGGGACCTGGAGACCCAGTACTTC; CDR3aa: CASRRDLETQYF
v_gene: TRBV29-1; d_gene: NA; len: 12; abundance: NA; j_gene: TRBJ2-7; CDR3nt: TGCAGCGCTACAGGTATCTACTACGAGCAGTACTTC; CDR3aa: CSATGIYYEQYF
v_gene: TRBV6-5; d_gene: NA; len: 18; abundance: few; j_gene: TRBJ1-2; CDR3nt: TGTGCCAGCAGTTCTACCGGGACTCCTAGGGTAGCTAACTATGGCTACACCTTC; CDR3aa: CASSSTGTPRVANYGYTF
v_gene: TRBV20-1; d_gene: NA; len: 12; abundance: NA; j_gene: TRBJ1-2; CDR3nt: TGCAGTGCTAGAAGGGACACGGAGCGCTACACCTTC; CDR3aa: CSARRDTERYTF
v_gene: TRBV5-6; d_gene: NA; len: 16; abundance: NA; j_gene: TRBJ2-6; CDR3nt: TGTGCCAGCTTAGTAGGCCCGAGCTCTGGGGCCAACGTCCTGACTTTC; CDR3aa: CASLVGPSSGANVLTF
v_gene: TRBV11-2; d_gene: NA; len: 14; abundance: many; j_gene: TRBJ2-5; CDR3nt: TGTGCCAGCAGCTTAGCAGGGTTCGTAGAGACCCAGTACTTC; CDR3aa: CASSLAGFVETQYF
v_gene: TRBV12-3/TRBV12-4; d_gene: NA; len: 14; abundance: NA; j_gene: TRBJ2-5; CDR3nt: TGTGCCAGCAGCGGCCCCGACAGAAAAGAGACCCAGTACTTC; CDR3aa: CASSGPDRKETQYF
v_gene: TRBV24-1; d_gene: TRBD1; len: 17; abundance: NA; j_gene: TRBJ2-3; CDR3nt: TGTGCCACCAGTGATTTTCGACAGGACAGGGGGCCTGATACGCAGTATTTT; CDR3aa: CATSDFRQDRGPDTQYF
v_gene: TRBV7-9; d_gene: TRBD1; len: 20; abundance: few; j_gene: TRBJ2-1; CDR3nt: TGTGCCAGCAGCTTCAACCGGGACAGGGGGTTCCTAAGCTCCTACAATGAGCAGTTCTTC; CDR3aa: CASSFNRDRGFLSSYNEQFF
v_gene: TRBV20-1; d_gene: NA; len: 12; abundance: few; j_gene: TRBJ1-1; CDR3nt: TGCAGTGCTAGAGACTATACAGGGTTGGGTTTCTTT; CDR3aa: CSARDYTGLGFF
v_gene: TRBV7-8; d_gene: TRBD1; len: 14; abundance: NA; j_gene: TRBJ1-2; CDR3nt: TGTGCCAGCAGCTCAGGGACAGGGAACTATGGCTACACCTTC; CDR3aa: CASSSGTGNYGYTF
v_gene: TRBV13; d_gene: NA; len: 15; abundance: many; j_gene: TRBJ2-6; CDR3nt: TGTGCCAGCAGCCTTTTGGAACCCGGGGCCAACGTCCTGACTTTC; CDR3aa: CASSLLEPGANVLTF
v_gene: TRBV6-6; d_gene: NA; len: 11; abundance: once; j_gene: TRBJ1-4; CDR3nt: TGTGCCAGCAGTTACGACGAGGGGCTGTTTTTT; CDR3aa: CASSYDEGLFF
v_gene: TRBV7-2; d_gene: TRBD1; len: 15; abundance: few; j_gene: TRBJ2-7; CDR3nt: TGTGCCAGCAGCTTAGTACACACAGGGGGCTACGAGCAGTACTTC; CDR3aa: CASSLVHTGGYEQYF
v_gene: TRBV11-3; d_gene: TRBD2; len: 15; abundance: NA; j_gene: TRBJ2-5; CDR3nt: TGTGCCAGCGCGCTAGCGGGAGGGCCGCAAGAGACCCAGTACTTC; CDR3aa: CASALAGGPQETQYF